Below, 23 T cell receptor beta chains from the same sample are listed, as sequenced in a study of blood T cell repertoires in COVID-19. Sequencing used immunoSEQ multiplex PCR; TCRdb keeps in-frame clones, though not all of them. Seen here are around 140,000 clones, more than 75% observed once, and the top ten hold around 8.6%. Sequencing was performed on peripheral blood. Receptors originate from a woman between 50 and 59 years old with active or convalescent COVID-19.

V usage is TRBV7-2 and J usage is TRBJ2-7; TRBD1 matches at 9 bases. The CDR3 runs 18 residues. Unmatched junction bases numbered 14, after V lost 2 bases and J lost 3 bases. The germline V gene encodes CDR1 SGHTA and CDR2 FQGNSA. CDR3 amino acids: CASSLRGQGHALNYEQYF. The CDR3 region has the DNA TGTGCCAGCAGCTTAAGGGGACAGGGACACGCCCTTAACTACGAGCAGTACTTC.

This clone was recorded once. This chain uses TRBV27 with TRBJ1-5; maybe TRBD1 (5 bases). CDR3 length: 13 residues. With 4 bases removed from V and 9 bases from J, the gap between germline ends came to 13 bases. The germline V gene has CDR1 MNHEY and CDR2 SMNVEV (reference sequence). The CDR3 is CASSSRGDLPQHF. In nucleotides, the CDR3 is TGTGCCAGCAGTTCTCGGGGGGACCTGCCCCAGCATTTT.

CDR3 amino acids: CASSYGQTNTGELFF. CDR3 in DNA: TGTGCCAGCAGTTACGGACAGACGAACACCGGGGAGCTGTTTTTT. The chain combines TRBV6-2 or TRBV6-3 with TRBJ2-2; tentatively, D is TRBD1 (6 bases). Germline V gene data show CDR1 as MNHEY and CDR2 as SVGEGT. CDR3 size: 15 residues. Trimming removed 2 bases at V and 0 bases at J, with 7 bases between.

The V call is TRBV6-6, the J call TRBJ2-1, with 11 bases fitting TRBD2. CDR1 and CDR2 from the germline V gene are MNHNY and SVGAGI (reference sequence). Trimming took 6 bases from V and 8 from J; bases not matched to a gene: 6. The CDR3 contains 14 residues. CDR3 nucleotides: TGTGCCAGCAGAACTAGCGGGAGCCGCGATGAGCAGTTCTTC. Translated: CASRTSGSRDEQFF.

The V and J genes are TRBV28 and TRBJ2-1; the match to TRBD2 covers 9 bases. The CDR3 loop spans 14 amino acids. The J segment lost 8 bases and the V segment lost 3 bases, leaving 5 bases of the junction unmatched. Germline V gives CDR1 MDHEN, CDR2 SYDVKM. The CDR3 loop reads CASSLGGRADEQFF. CDR3 bases: TGTGCCAGCAGTTTGGGCGGGAGGGCCGATGAGCAGTTCTTC.

V usage is TRBV9 and J usage is TRBJ2-7, with TRBD2 as a possible D gene (5 bases). Trimming left V 3 bases short and J 2 bases short, with 15 bases between. The CDR3 totals 15 residues. CDR1 SGDLS and CDR2 YYNGEE come from the germline V gene. CDR3 sequence: CASSGEAVGPYEQYF. The CDR3 DNA follows: TGTGCCAGCAGCGGGGAAGCGGTTGGACCCTACGAGCAGTACTTC.

The V and J genes are TRBV18 and TRBJ2-7, with 10 nucleotides matching TRBD2. The trim removed 3 bases at V and 1 base at J, leaving 6 bases unmatched. This CDR3 contains 16 residues. Germline CDR1 is KGHSH and CDR2 is LQKENI. The CDR3 loop is CASSPPGTSESYEQYF. The CDR3, as DNA: TGTGCCAGCTCACCTCCCGGGACTAGCGAGTCCTACGAGCAGTACTTC. Using reference TRBV18 and TRBJ2-7 for the parts outside the CDR3, the full variable domain is NAGVMQNPRHLVRRRGQEARLRCSPMKGHSHVYWYRQLPEEGLKFMVYLQKENIIDESGMPKERFSAEFPKEGPSILRIQQVVRGDSAAYFCASSPPGTSESYEQYFGPGTRLTVT.

The chain recombines TRBV24-1 with TRBJ2-2; D is uncertain. The CDR3 sequence is 15 residues long. The germline V gene has CDR1 KGHDR and CDR2 SFDVKD. Deletions cut 3 bases from V and 7 bases from J, with 14 bases between. CDR3 sequence (DNA): TGTGCCACCAGTGATCCGGCGGTGGTTTTCGGGGAGCTGTTTTTT. Translating gives CATSDPAVVFGELFF.

V gene TRBV7-6 combines with J gene TRBJ2-7, with TRBD1 matching over 9 bases. The CDR3 loop spans 15 amino acids. Trimming cost V 4 bases and J 3 bases; bases outside gene matches: 7. The germline V gene encodes CDR1 SGHVS and CDR2 FNYEAQ. DNA of the CDR3: TGTGCCAGCAGCTCCGACAGGGGGAACCGCTACGAGCAGTACTTC. Protein sequence: CASSSDRGNRYEQYF. Complete variable domain (other parts from reference TRBV7-6 and TRBJ2-7): GAGVSQSPRYKVTKRGQDVALRCDPISGHVSLYWYRQALGQGPEFLTYFNYEAQQDKSGLPNDRFSAERPEGSISTLTIQRTEQRDSAMYRCASSSDRGNRYEQYFGPGTRLTVT.

The chain links TRBV9 to TRBJ2-3, with 11 positions matching TRBD2. The ends lost 0 bases at V and 5 bases at J; junction bases unmatched: 2. The germline V gene encodes CDR1 SGDLS and CDR2 YYNGEE. The CDR3 is 15 residues long. This CDR3 reads CASSVDTSGRDTQYF. The CDR3 DNA follows: TGTGCCAGCAGCGTAGATACTAGCGGGAGAGATACGCAGTATTTT.

The rearrangement joins TRBV6-7 to TRBJ2-2, with a weak D call TRBD2 (5 bases). TRBV6-7 is labeled an ORF, and its function is uncertain. Trimming stripped 0 bases from V and 0 bases from J, with 11 bases between. The CDR3 has 17 residues. In nucleotides, the CDR3 is TGTGCCAGCAGTTACTCGAGGCGGGCAGCGAACACCGGGGAGCTGTTTTTT. It yields the protein CASSYSRRAANTGELFF.

The J gene is TRBJ1-5, the V gene TRBV6-5; 8 nucleotides align to TRBD1. With 6 bases clipped from V and 5 bases from J, the junction kept 6 bases outside the gene matches. The CDR3 is made up of 14 amino acids. The germline gives CDR1 MNHEY, CDR2 SVGAGI. CDR3 sequence reads: CASRTGTGDQPQHF. The CDR3 nucleotides read TGTGCCAGCAGAACCGGGACAGGAGATCAGCCCCAGCATTTT.

V is TRBV19 and J is TRBJ1-5, with TRBD1 matching over 9 bases. The CDR3 covers 13 residues. V lost 6 bases, J lost 6 bases, and 3 bases stayed unmatched. CDR1 is LNHDA and CDR2 is SQIVND in the germline V gene (reference sequence). The CDR3 DNA is TGTGCCAGTAGGGACAGGGGCGGTCAGCCCCAGCATTTT. It yields the protein CASRDRGGQPQHF.

This clone was seen a single time. The sample contains more than one DNA sequence encoding this CDR3. J is TRBJ1-5 and V is TRBV18; D gene unclear. The CDR3 has 13 residues. V was shortened by 1 base and J by 4 bases, with 5 bases between the two germline ends. Germline CDR1 reads KGHSH; CDR2 reads LQKENI. CDR3 bases: TGTGCCAGCTCACCACAGGAGAATCAGCCCCAGCATTTT. It codes for CASSPQENQPQHF. The variable domain in full, completed from reference TRBV18 and TRBJ1-5, reads NAGVMQNPRHLVRRRGQEARLRCSPMKGHSHVYWYRQLPEEGLKFMVYLQKENIIDESGMPKERFSAEFPKEGPSILRIQQVVRGDSAAYFCASSPQENQPQHFGDGTRLSIL.

This chain links TRBV5-1 with TRBJ2-2; tentatively, D is TRBD1 (5 bases). Trimming removed 1 base from V and 3 bases from J, with 10 bases in between. There are 15 residues in the CDR3. Per germline, CDR1 SGHRS and CDR2 YFSETQ. CDR3 sequence: CASSLSIGDTGELFF. CDR3 coding DNA: TGCGCCAGCAGCTTGTCAATAGGGGACACCGGGGAGCTGTTTTTT.

This clone turned up a few times. V is TRBV27 and J is TRBJ1-1; 7 positions match TRBD1. CDR3 length: 12 amino acids. CDR1 and CDR2 (germline): MNHEY, SMNVEV (reference sequence). Trimming removed 6 bases from V and 3 bases from J; junction bases left unmatched: 1. The CDR3 is CASRQGDTEAFF. The CDR3, as DNA: TGTGCCAGCAGGCAGGGGGACACTGAAGCTTTCTTT.

This sequence joins TRBV27 and TRBJ2-7; 9 nucleotides align to TRBD1. V gave up 6 bases and J gave up 3 bases; unmatched junction bases: 15. In germline, CDR1 is MNHEY, CDR2 SMNVEV (reference sequence). The CDR3 loop spans 17 amino acids. The DNA of the CDR3 is TGTGCCAGCAGCCCCGGGACAGGGAGAGGGGCCAACTACGAGCAGTACTTC. Amino acids: CASSPGTGRGANYEQYF.

Points on this clone: Relative to the germline gene, one junction end is altered; a read error may explain this. The rearrangement joins TRBV30 to TRBJ1-3, with D tentatively TRBD1 (5 bases). The CDR3 is 9 amino acids. The V gene's germline CDR1 is GTSNPN and CDR2 SVGIG (reference sequence). The CDR3: CAWSPGGGF. In DNA form, the CDR3 reads TGTGCCTGGAGCCCCGGGGGAGGGTTT.

The chain uses TRBV12-3 or TRBV12-4 and TRBJ2-2, with D uncertain. V gave up 7 bases and J gave up 6 bases, with 12 bases separating them. The CDR3 covers 13 residues. The CDR3 nucleotides are TGTGCCAGCACCCTCGGAGTCCCCGGGGAGCTGTTTTTT. Amino acid sequence: CASTLGVPGELFF.

As concerns this clone: The same CDR3 is also encoded by other DNA sequences in this sample. V gene TRBV6-5 combines with J gene TRBJ2-1; TRBD1 is a possible D gene (5 bases). The CDR3 is 14 residues long. CDR1 is MNHEY, CDR2 SVGAGI, per germline. V dropped 2 bases and J dropped 3 bases, with 8 bases sitting between them. Written as DNA, the CDR3 is TGTGCCAGCAGTTACGGCCAGGGCTACAATGAGCAGTTCTTC. Its protein is CASSYGQGYNEQFF.

The chain employs TRBV9 and TRBJ2-1, with D unresolved. This CDR3 is built from 12 residues. Germline CDR1 SGDLS, CDR2 YYNGEE. The V and J ends lost 4 bases and 7 bases respectively, with 9 bases between them. CDR3 DNA: TGTGCCAGCAGCCCTAGACGGAATGAGCAGTTCTTC. Translation gives CASSPRRNEQFF. Using reference TRBV9 and TRBJ2-1 for the parts outside the CDR3, the full variable domain is DSGVTQTPKHLITATGQRVTLRCSPRSGDLSVYWYQQSLDQGLQFLIQYYNGEERAKGNILERFSAQQFPDLHSELNLSSLELGDSALYFCASSPRRNEQFFGPGTRLTVL.

The chain combines TRBV19 with TRBJ1-2, with D tentatively TRBD1 (5 bases). Deletions cut 5 bases from V and 7 bases from J, with 20 bases between. Germline CDR1 is LNHDA and CDR2 is SQIVND (reference sequence). The CDR3 has 15 residues. The CDR3 sequence: CASSPTPYQTGGYTF. CDR3 coding DNA: TGTGCCAGTAGTCCTACGCCTTACCAAACAGGTGGCTACACCTTC.

The rearrangement joins TRBV4-3 to TRBJ2-1, with 10 bases identical to TRBD2. Germline assignment: CDR1 LGHNA and CDR2 YSLEER. The CDR3 length is 19 residues. V gave up 0 bases and J gave up 7 bases; unmatched junction bases: 15. The CDR3 loop is CASSQESGLAGAGGNEQFF. DNA for the CDR3: TGCGCCAGCAGCCAAGAATCCGGCCTAGCGGGAGCGGGAGGGAATGAGCAGTTCTTC.